Listed here are 4 T cell receptor beta chains from one sample, sequenced in a study of cytomegalovirus exposure and HLA in healthy donors. Researchers ran the PCR with 60 Vbeta and 13 Jbeta primers. Libraries were prepared by immunoSEQ multiplex PCR; TCRdb keeps only in-frame clonotypes and omits some of them. The repertoire has around 200,000 clones, approximately 80% of them found once; the top ten carry over 2.5%. The specimen sequenced was PBMCs. Receptor source: a woman aged 45-59 years in good health and CMV-seropositive.

The V gene is TRBV5-6, the J gene TRBJ2-1, with TRBD2 matching over 9 bases. Germline V gives CDR1 SGHDT, CDR2 YYEEEE. This CDR3 comprises 16 residues. V shed 0 bases and J 4 bases; nucleotides not matched to a gene: 5. Written as DNA, the CDR3 is TGTGCCAGCAGCTTGGCCCCTAGCGGGGTTTACAATGAGCAGTTCTTC. It is translated as CASSLAPSGVYNEQFF.

This clone was recorded only once. The chain joins TRBV27 to TRBJ2-5; 7 bases match TRBD1. The V and J ends lost 5 bases and 4 bases, in that order; junction bases with no gene match: 10. Germline V gene sequence: CDR1 MNHEY, CDR2 SMNVEV (reference sequence). This CDR3 region has 15 residues. DNA of the CDR3: TGTGCCAGCAGTCCCACCGATCGACAGGGAGAGACCCAGTACTTC. This translates into CASSPTDRQGETQYF.

This clone was detected once. V usage is TRBV28 and J usage is TRBJ2-7, with 8 bases lining up with TRBD2. This CDR3 comprises 14 residues. The germline V gene has CDR1 MDHEN and CDR2 SYDVKM. The J segment lost 4 bases and the V segment lost 6 bases, leaving 8 bases of the junction unmatched. CDR3 in DNA: TGTGCCAGCAGCCTACTAGCGGAGGCGTACGAGCAGTACTTC. This encodes CASSLLAEAYEQYF.

This clone was found a few times. This chain uses TRBV30 with TRBJ2-6; D is unresolved. This CDR3 has 13 residues. V shed 4 bases and J shed 1 base, with 5 bases lying between them. Germline CDR1 is GTSNPN and CDR2 is SVGIG (reference sequence). This CDR3 is CAWTGSGANVLTF. The DNA of the CDR3 is TGTGCCTGGACAGGATCTGGGGCCAACGTCCTGACTTTC.